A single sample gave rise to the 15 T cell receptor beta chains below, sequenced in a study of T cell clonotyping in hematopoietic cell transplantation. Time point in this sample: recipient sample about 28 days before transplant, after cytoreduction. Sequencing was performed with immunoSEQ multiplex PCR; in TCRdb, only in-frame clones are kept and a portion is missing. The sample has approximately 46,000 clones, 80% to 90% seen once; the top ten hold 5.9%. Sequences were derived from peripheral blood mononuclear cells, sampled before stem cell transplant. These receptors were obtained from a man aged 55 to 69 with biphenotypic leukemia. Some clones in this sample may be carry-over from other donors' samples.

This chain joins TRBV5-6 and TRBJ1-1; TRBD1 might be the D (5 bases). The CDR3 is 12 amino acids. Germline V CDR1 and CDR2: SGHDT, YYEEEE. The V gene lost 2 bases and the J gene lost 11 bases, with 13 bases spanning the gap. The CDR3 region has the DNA TGTGCCAGCAGCTTTTGGGGGAGCGGCGCTTTCTTT. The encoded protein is CASSFWGSGAFF.

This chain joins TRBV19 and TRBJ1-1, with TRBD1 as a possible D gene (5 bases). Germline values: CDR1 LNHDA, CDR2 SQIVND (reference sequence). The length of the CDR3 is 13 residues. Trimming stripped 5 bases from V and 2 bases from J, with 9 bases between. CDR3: CASSSTGNTEAFF. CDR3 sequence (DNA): TGTGCCAGTAGTTCCACAGGTAACACTGAAGCTTTCTTT.

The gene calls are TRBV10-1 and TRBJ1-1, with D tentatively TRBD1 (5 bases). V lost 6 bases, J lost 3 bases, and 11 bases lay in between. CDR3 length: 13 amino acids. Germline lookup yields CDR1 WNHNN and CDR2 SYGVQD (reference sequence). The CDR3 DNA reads TGCGCCAGCAGCAGGGAAGAGTACACTGAAGCTTTCTTT. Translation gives CASSREEYTEAFF.

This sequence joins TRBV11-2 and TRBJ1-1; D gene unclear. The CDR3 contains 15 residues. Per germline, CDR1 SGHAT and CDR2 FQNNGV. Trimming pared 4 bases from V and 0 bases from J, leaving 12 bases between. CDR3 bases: TGTGCCAGCAGCTCCTCGGTGGATATGAACACTGAAGCTTTCTTT. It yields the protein CASSSSVDMNTEAFF.

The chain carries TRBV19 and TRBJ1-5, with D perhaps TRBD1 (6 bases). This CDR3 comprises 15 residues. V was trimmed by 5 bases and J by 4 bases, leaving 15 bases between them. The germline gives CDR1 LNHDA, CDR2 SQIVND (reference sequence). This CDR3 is CASSGHRDWNQPQHF. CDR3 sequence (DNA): TGTGCCAGTAGTGGGCACAGGGACTGGAATCAGCCCCAGCATTTT.

CDR3 residues: CASSQMGDRANYGYTF. The CDR3 DNA is TGCGCCAGCAGCCAGATGGGGGACAGGGCCAACTATGGCTACACCTTC. This chain uses TRBV4-1 with TRBJ1-2; 9 bases line up with TRBD1. The germline gives CDR1 MGHRA, CDR2 YSYEKL. The length of the CDR3 is 16 residues. The V gene end was trimmed by 3 bases and the J gene end by 2 bases; junction bases not matched to a gene: 7.

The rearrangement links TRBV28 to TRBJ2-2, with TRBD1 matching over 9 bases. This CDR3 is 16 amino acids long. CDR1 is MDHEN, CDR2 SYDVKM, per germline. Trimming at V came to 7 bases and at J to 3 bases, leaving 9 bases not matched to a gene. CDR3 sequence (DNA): TGTGCCAGCAAACAGGGGGCAACTGGGGACACCGGGGAGCTGTTTTTT. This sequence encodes CASKQGATGDTGELFF.

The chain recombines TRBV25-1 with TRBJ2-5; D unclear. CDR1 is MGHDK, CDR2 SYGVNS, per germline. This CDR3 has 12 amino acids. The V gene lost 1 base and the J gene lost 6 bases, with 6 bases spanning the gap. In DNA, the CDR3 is TGTGCCAGCAGTGAATTAGGACAGACCCAGTACTTC. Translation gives CASSELGQTQYF.

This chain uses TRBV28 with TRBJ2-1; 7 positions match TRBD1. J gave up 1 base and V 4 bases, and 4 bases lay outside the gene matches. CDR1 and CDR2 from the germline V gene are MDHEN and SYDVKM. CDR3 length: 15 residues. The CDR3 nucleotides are TGTGCCAGCAGTTCCTGGACAGGTTCCTACAATGAGCAGTTCTTC. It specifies CASSSWTGSYNEQFF.

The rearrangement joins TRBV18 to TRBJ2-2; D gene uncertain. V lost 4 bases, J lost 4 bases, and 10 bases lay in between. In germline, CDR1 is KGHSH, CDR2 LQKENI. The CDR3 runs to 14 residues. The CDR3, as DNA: TGTGCCAGCTCACGTATGGACCTCACCGGGGAGCTGTTTTTT. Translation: CASSRMDLTGELFF.

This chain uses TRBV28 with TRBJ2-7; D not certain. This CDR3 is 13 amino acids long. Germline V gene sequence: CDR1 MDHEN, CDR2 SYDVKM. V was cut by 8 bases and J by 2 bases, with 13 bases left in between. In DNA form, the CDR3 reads TGTGCCAGCTCCCGGGTCAGTACCTACGAGCAGTACTTC. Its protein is CASSRVSTYEQYF.

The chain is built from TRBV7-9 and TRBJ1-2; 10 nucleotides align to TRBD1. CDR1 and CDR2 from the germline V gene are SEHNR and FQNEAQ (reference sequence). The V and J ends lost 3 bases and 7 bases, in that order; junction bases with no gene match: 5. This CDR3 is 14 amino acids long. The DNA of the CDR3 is TGTGCCAGCAGCTTCTCGGGACAGGGGTCTGGCTACACCTTC. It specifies CASSFSGQGSGYTF.

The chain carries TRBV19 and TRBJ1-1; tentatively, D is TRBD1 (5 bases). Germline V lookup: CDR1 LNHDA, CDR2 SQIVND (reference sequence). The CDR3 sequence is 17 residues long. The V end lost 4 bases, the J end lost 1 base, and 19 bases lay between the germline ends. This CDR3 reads CASSRLGRSTANTEAFF. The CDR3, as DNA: TGTGCCAGTAGTAGGTTGGGACGCAGCACAGCGAACACTGAAGCTTTCTTT.

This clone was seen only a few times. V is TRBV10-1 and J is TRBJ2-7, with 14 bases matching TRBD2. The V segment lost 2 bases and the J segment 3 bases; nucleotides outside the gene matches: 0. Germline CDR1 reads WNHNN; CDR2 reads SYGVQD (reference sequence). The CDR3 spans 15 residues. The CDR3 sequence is CASSEGLAGGYEQYF. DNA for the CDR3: TGCGCCAGCAGTGAGGGACTAGCGGGAGGCTACGAGCAGTACTTC.

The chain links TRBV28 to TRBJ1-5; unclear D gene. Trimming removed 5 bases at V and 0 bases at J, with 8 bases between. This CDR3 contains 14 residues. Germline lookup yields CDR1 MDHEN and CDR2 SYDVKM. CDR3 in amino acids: CASSPPDSNQPQHF. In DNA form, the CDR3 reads TGTGCCAGCAGTCCCCCGGATAGCAATCAGCCCCAGCATTTT.